The clone carrying this T cell receptor (beta chain) was detected many times. Its specificity is unknown. With 10-nucleotide random UMIs, 5'RACE was used to make the cDNA. Via MiXCR, TCRdb re-called the 5' RACE reads, giving one row per CDR3 protein. The sample lists some 95,000 distinct CDR3 sequences, 3.5% to 4% occurring once. V lost 7 bases and J lost 0; bases outside the gene matches: 14. CDR3 length equals 17 residues. This record belongs to a study of neurological immune-mediated disorders. Study-wide results and caveats: Levels of TCR clonal expansion peaked in HTLV-1-associated myelopathy and reached their lowest in multiple sclerosis, under those of healthy controls.

The chain couples TRBV12-3 or TRBV12-4 to TRBJ1-1; TRBD1 matches at 7 bases. Sequenced material: PBMCs. This clonotype was obtained from a young woman with multiple sclerosis. The CDR3 DNA is TGTGCCAGCAACCGGCTTTGGACAGGAATAATGAACACTGAAGCTTTCTTT. The encoded protein is CASNRLWTGIMNTEAFF.